The source of this TCR beta chain is a study of cytotoxic CD8 clonotypes in ibrutinib-treated CLL. Assay: immunoSEQ multiplex PCR; the TCRdb copy retains only in-frame clones and omits some. The sample records approximately 280,000 clones, 70% to 80% being singletons. The V end was cut by 9 bases, the J end by 10 bases, with 19 bases between. Germline CDR1 is MNHEY and CDR2 is SVGAGI. The CDR3 runs 13 residues. The rearrangement links TRBV6-5 to TRBJ2-1; D unclear. The source material was PBMCs, sampled at disease progression, from a patient treated with ibrutinib. The receptor was isolated from a human donor with chronic lymphocytic leukemia. The CDR3: CASSLGTIYEQFF. The CDR3 nucleotides are TGTGCCAGTTCCTTGGGAACTATCTACGAGCAGTTCTTC.